The 5 T cell receptor beta chains listed next were all sequenced from one sample in a study of blood T cells in healthy people across ages. Alongside a J-beta primer mix, a sample-barcoded 5' primer served in a second PCR lasting roughly 7 to 11 cycles. TCRdb analysed the 5' RACE reads with MiXCR anew, one entry per CDR3 protein. The sample lists about 500,000 distinct CDR3 sequences, nearly 25% occurring once. This same sample was also part of a study on T cells of mothers and their children.

Material for sequencing was blood. The source is a boy aged 10-17 years in good health.

The gene calls are TRBV4-1 and TRBJ2-2, with TRBD2 as a possible D gene (6 bases). The V end was cut by 3 bases, the J end by 2 bases, with 13 bases between. The CDR3 extends over 16 amino acids. The germline gives CDR1 MGHRA, CDR2 YSYEKL. This chain's CDR3 is CASSQVRLDNTGELFF. The CDR3 DNA sequence: TGCGCCAGCAGCCAGGTGCGACTAGATAACACCGGGGAGCTGTTTTTT.

This clonotype was counted a single time. As DNA, the CDR3 is TGTGCCAGCAGCCCCTCGGGGCGCTCCTACAATGAGCAGTTCTTC. Its protein is CASSPSGRSYNEQFF. The chain links TRBV6-2 or TRBV6-3 to TRBJ2-1; D tentatively fits TRBD1 or TRBD2 (5 bases each). Germline loops: CDR1 MNHEY, CDR2 SVGEGT. Trimming removed 6 bases at V and 0 bases at J, with 12 bases between. There are 15 residues in the CDR3.

This clonotype was detected only a few times. The rearrangement joins TRBV20-1 to TRBJ1-1, with a possible D match to TRBD1 (6 bases). Germline CDR1 is DFQATT and CDR2 is SNEGSKA (reference sequence). This CDR3 is 13 amino acids long. V shed 2 bases and J shed 5 bases, with 12 bases lying between them. CDR3 coding DNA: TGCAGTGCTAGACAGGGGACGTCGACTGAAGCTTTCTTT. Translation: CSARQGTSTEAFF.

This clonotype was counted a few times. A read error may produce the germline difference seen at one junction end. The chain is built from TRBV25-1 and TRBJ1-1, with a weak D call TRBD1 (6 bases). Germline CDR1 MGHDK, CDR2 SYGVNS. CDR3 length: 13 amino acids. The CDR3 DNA reads as TGTGCCGTCAGGGGAGGAATGAACACTGAGGCTTTCTTT. This gives the protein CAVRGGMNTEAFF.

This clonotype was found a few times. The chain joins TRBV27 to TRBJ2-7; no firm D call. V was shortened by 7 bases and J by 0 bases, with 13 bases between the two germline ends. This CDR3 is built from 14 residues. The germline V gene encodes CDR1 MNHEY and CDR2 SMNVEV (reference sequence). CDR3 protein: CASTSYLSSYEQYF. CDR3 in DNA: TGTGCCAGCACTTCGTACCTGAGCTCCTACGAGCAGTACTTC.